The clone carrying this T cell receptor (beta chain) was counted once. The cohort comprised adults aged roughly 18 to 90 years residing in under 25 US areas. In the authors' methods: Estimated nucleated cell counts came from reference gene primer amplification. TCRdb's copy holds only in-frame clones and misses some; the assay was immunoSEQ multiplex PCR. That table supplies the V and J calls and clone size; D and trimming were determined from the DNA. Among some 200,000 clones listed, approximately 75% were seen once. This CDR3 has 16 residues. CDR1 and CDR2 (germline): MGHRA, YSYEKL. V lost 2 bases and J 5 bases, leaving 18 bases between the germline ends. The sample originates from a study of blood T cell repertoires in COVID-19.

Sequencing input: PBMCs or T cells enriched from blood (not recorded which). This clonotype originated in a man aged 35-49 years who had recovered from COVID-19. The V and J genes are TRBV4-1 and TRBJ2-5, with a weak D call TRBD2 (5 bases). As DNA, the CDR3 is TGCGCCAGCAGCCAAATCGGGGTAGGTCCGGGGGAGACCCAGTACTTC. Its protein product is CASSQIGVGPGETQYF.